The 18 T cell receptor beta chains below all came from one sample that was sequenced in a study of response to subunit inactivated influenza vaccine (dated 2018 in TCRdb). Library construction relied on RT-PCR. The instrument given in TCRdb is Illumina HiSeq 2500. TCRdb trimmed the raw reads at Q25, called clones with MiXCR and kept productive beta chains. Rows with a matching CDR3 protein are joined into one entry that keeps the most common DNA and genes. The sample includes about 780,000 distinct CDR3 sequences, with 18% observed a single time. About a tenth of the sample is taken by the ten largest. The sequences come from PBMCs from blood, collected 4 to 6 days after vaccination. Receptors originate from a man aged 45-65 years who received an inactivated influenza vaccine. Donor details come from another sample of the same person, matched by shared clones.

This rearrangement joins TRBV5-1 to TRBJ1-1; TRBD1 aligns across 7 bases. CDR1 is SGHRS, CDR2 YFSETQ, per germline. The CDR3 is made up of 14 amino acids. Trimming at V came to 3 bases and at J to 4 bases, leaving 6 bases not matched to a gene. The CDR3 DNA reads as TGCGCCAGCAGCTCCGGACAGGAGACCACTGAAGCTTTCTTT. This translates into CASSSGQETTEAFF.

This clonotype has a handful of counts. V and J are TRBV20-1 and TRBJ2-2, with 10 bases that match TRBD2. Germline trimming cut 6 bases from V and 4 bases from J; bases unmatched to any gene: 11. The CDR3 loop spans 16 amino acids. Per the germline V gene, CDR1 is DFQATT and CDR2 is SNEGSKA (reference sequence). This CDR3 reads CSATRGLAGVTGELFF. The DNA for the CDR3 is TGCAGTGCCACCAGAGGTCTAGCGGGAGTCACCGGGGAGCTGTTTTTT.

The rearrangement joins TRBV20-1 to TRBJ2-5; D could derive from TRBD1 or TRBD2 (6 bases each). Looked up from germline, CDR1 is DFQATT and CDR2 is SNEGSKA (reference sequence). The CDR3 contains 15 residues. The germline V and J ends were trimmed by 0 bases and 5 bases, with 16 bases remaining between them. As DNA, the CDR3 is TGCAGTGCTAGAGATCTGAGGGGGGCCGTTGAGACCCAGTACTTC. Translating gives CSARDLRGAVETQYF.

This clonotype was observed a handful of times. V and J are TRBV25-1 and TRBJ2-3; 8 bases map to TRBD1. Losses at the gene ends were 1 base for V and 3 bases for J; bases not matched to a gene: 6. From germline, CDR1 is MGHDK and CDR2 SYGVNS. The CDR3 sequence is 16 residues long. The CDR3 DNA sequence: TGTGCCAGCAGTGAATCGCAGGGGGCATATACAGATACGCAGTATTTT. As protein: CASSESQGAYTDTQYF.

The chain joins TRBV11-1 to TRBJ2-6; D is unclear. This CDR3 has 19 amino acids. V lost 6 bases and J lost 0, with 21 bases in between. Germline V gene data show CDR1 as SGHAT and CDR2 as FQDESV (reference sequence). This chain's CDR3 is CASSSTSRQDNSGANVLTF. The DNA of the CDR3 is TGTGCCAGCAGTTCAACGTCAAGACAAGATAACTCTGGGGCCAACGTCCTGACTTTC.

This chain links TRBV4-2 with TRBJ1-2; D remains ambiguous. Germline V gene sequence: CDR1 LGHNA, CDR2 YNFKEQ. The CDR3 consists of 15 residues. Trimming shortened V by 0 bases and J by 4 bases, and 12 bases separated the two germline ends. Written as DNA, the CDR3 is TGTGCCAGCAGCCAAGAAGGGCATCGGGGCTATGGCTACACCTTC. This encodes CASSQEGHRGYGYTF.

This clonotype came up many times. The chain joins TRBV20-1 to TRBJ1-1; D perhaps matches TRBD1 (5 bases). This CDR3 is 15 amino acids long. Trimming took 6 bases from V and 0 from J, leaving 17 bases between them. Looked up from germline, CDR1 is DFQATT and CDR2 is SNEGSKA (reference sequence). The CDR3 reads CSANRDGIMNTEAFF. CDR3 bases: TGCAGTGCCAACCGGGACGGCATAATGAACACTGAAGCTTTCTTT.

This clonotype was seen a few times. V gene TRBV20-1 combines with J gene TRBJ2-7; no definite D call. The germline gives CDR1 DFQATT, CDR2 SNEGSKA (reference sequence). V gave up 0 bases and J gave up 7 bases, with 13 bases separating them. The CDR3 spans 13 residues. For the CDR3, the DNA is TGCAGTGCTAGAGATCTCCCCGCCGAGGAGCAGTACTTC. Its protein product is CSARDLPAEEQYF.

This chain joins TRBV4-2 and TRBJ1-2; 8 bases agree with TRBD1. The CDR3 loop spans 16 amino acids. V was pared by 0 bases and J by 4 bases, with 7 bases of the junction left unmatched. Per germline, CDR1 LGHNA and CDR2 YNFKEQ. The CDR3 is CASSQDTTGDTYGYTF. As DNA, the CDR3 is TGTGCCAGCAGCCAAGATACGACAGGGGATACCTATGGCTACACCTTC.

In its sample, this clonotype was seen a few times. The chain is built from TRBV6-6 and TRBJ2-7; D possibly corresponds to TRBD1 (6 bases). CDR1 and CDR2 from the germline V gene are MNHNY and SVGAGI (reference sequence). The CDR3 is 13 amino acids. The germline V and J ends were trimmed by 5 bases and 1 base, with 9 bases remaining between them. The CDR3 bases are TGTGCCAGCAGTCAGCAGGGGTCCTACGAGCAGTACTTC. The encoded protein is CASSQQGSYEQYF.

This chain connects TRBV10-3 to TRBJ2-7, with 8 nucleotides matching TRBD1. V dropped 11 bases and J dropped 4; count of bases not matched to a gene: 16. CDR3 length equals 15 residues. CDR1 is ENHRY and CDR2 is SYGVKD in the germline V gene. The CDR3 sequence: CASRNGPGGEYEQYF. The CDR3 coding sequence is TGTGCCTCACGGAACGGGCCAGGGGGCGAGTACGAGCAGTACTTC.

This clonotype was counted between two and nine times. The CDR3 here is CSATKTHRAPYNEQFF. DNA of the CDR3: TGCAGTGCTACCAAGACCCACCGGGCTCCCTACAATGAGCAGTTCTTC. V usage is TRBV20-1 and J usage is TRBJ2-1; D not resolved. The V gene's germline CDR1 is DFQATT and CDR2 SNEGSKA (reference sequence). There are 16 residues in the CDR3. V was trimmed by 4 bases and J by 2 bases, leaving 18 bases between them.

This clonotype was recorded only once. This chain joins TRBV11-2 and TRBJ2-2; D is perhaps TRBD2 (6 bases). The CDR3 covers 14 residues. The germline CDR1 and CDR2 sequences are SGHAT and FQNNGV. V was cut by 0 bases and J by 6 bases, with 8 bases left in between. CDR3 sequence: CASSLERRAGELFF. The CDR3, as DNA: TGTGCCAGCAGCTTAGAGCGGAGGGCCGGGGAGCTGTTTTTT. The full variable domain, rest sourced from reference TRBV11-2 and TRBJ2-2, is EAGVAQSPRYKIIEKRQSVAFWCNPISGHATLYWYQQILGQGPKLLIQFQNNGVVDDSQLPKDRFSAERLKGVDSTLKIQPAKLEDSAVYLCASSLERRAGELFFGEGSRLTVL.

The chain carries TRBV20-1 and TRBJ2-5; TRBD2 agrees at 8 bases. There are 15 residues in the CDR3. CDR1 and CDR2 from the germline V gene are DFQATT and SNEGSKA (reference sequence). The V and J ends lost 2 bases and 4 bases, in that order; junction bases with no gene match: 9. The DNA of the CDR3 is TGCAGTGCTAGATCCTGGACTAGCACAAGAGAGACCCAGTACTTC. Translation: CSARSWTSTRETQYF.

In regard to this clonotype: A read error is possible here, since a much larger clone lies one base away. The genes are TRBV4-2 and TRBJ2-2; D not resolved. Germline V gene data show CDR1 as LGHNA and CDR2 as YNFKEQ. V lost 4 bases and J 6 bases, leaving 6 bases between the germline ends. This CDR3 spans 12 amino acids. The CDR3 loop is CASSRSSGELFF. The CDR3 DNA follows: TGTGCCAGCAGCCGGTCCTCCGGGGAGCTGTTTTTT.

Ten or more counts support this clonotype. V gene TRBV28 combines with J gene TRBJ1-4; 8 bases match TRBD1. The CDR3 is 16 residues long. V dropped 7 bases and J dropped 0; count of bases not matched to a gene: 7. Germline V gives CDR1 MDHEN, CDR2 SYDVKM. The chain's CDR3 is CASKGQELTTNEKLFF. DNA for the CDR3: TGTGCCAGCAAGGGACAGGAATTAACAACTAATGAAAAACTGTTTTTT.

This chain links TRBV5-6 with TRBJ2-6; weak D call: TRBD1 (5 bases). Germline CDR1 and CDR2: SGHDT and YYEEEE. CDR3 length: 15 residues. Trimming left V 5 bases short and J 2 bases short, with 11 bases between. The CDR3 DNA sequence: TGTGCCAGCAGGAACCCCAGGGCTGGGGCCAACGTCCTGACTTTC. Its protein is CASRNPRAGANVLTF.

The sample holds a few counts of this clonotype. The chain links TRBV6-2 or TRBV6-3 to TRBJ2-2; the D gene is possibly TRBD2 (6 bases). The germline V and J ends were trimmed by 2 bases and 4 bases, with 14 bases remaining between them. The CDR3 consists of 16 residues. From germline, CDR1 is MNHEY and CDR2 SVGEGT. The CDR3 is CASSYEGSGPTGELFF. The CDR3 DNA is TGTGCCAGCAGTTACGAGGGTAGCGGACCCACCGGGGAGCTGTTTTTT.